A selection of T cell receptor beta chains follows, all from one sample in a study of T-cell reconstitution after alpha-beta-depleted transplantation in children. MiXCR was run by TCRdb on the PCR reads, yielding one entry per CDR3 protein. This table has about 370,000 distinct CDR3 sequences, around 21% appearing once. Sample: PBMCs from the stem cell graft donor, taken from the stem cell graft. These receptors all stem from a human donor who donated a stem cell graft to a child with acute myeloid leukemia. Each CDR3 is given with its conserved first and last residue. Each record gives: J gene, clone size, V gene, D gene, CDR3 protein, CDR3 DNA. The D gene is left open where the match is weak. A clone size is listed for some rows: how often the clone was seen (once, few, many), or a class if it is expanded.

J gene: TRBJ2-7
clone size: few
V gene: TRBV7-2
D gene: -
CDR3 protein: CASSPQAHEQYF
CDR3 DNA: TGTGCCAGCAGCCCACAAGCCCACGAGCAGTACTTC

J gene: TRBJ2-7
clone size: few
V gene: TRBV20-1
D gene: -
CDR3 protein: CSAAPQLSSYEQYF
CDR3 DNA: TGCAGTGCCGCGCCCCAGCTGAGCTCCTACGAGCAGTACTTC

J gene: TRBJ1-5
clone size: -
V gene: TRBV3-1
D gene: -
CDR3 protein: CASSQGPLSDQPQHF
CDR3 DNA: TGTGCCAGCAGCCAAGGGCCCCTTAGTGATCAGCCCCAGCATTTT

J gene: TRBJ2-3
clone size: -
V gene: TRBV7-2
D gene: -
CDR3 protein: CASSFRGSPSTDTQYF
CDR3 DNA: TGTGCCAGCAGCTTTAGGGGCAGTCCAAGCACAGATACGCAGTATTTT

J gene: TRBJ1-5
clone size: many
V gene: TRBV12-3/TRBV12-4
D gene: TRBD1
CDR3 protein: CASSRTGDNQPQHF
CDR3 DNA: TGTGCCAGCAGCAGGACAGGGGATAATCAGCCCCAGCATTTT

J gene: TRBJ2-7
clone size: -
V gene: TRBV20-1
D gene: TRBD1
CDR3 protein: CSARIPGGKDEQYF
CDR3 DNA: TGCAGTGCTAGAATCCCAGGGGGCAAGGACGAGCAGTACTTC

J gene: TRBJ2-1
clone size: many
V gene: TRBV29-1
D gene: -
CDR3 protein: CSVGVQGRAGNEQFF
CDR3 DNA: TGCAGCGTGGGCGTTCAGGGGCGGGCAGGGAATGAGCAGTTCTTC

J gene: TRBJ2-7
clone size: few
V gene: TRBV5-5
D gene: -
CDR3 protein: CASSEGPSAYEQYF
CDR3 DNA: TGTGCCAGCAGTGAGGGACCCAGCGCCTACGAGCAGTACTTC

J gene: TRBJ2-3
clone size: -
V gene: TRBV11-1
D gene: TRBD2
CDR3 protein: CASSLNYYSGRRTDTQYF
CDR3 DNA: TGTGCCAGCAGCCTCAACTACTATAGCGGGAGGCGCACAGATACGCAGTATTTT

J gene: TRBJ2-7
clone size: once
V gene: TRBV2
D gene: TRBD2
CDR3 protein: CASTGGGRRYEQYF
CDR3 DNA: TGTGCCAGCACCGGGGGCGGGAGGAGGTACGAGCAGTACTTC

J gene: TRBJ1-1
clone size: few
V gene: TRBV25-1
D gene: TRBD1
CDR3 protein: CASSESWTGGTEAFF
CDR3 DNA: TGTGCCAGCAGTGAAAGTTGGACAGGGGGAACTGAAGCTTTCTTT

J gene: TRBJ2-7
clone size: many
V gene: TRBV20-1
D gene: -
CDR3 protein: CSARSGEPNSYEQYF
CDR3 DNA: TGCAGTGCTAGATCGGGGGAACCTAACTCCTACGAGCAGTACTTC

J gene: TRBJ2-7
clone size: many
V gene: TRBV4-2
D gene: TRBD2
CDR3 protein: CASSQEGLAGYEQYF
CDR3 DNA: TGTGCCAGCAGCCAAGAGGGACTAGCGGGCTACGAGCAGTACTTC

J gene: TRBJ2-5
clone size: many
V gene: TRBV7-9
D gene: -
CDR3 protein: CASSSQDGTQYF
CDR3 DNA: TGTGCCAGCAGTTCACAGGACGGGACCCAGTACTTC

J gene: TRBJ2-7
clone size: -
V gene: TRBV6-1
D gene: TRBD2
CDR3 protein: CASTPGGGNEQYF
CDR3 DNA: TGTGCCAGCACTCCGGGAGGAGGGAACGAGCAGTACTTC

J gene: TRBJ2-3
clone size: -
V gene: TRBV11-3
D gene: -
CDR3 protein: CASTVGGVGTDTQYF
CDR3 DNA: TGTGCCAGCACCGTCGGGGGAGTGGGCACAGATACGCAGTATTTT

J gene: TRBJ2-7
clone size: many
V gene: TRBV12-3/TRBV12-4
D gene: TRBD2
CDR3 protein: CASSLSGSDYEQYF
CDR3 DNA: TGTGCCAGCAGTTTAAGCGGGAGCGACTACGAGCAGTACTTC

J gene: TRBJ2-1
clone size: -
V gene: TRBV19
D gene: -
CDR3 protein: CASSMVTGEQFF
CDR3 DNA: TGTGCCAGTAGCATGGTCACCGGTGAGCAGTTCTTC

J gene: TRBJ2-3
clone size: -
V gene: TRBV5-1
D gene: -
CDR3 protein: CASNLELGDTQYF
CDR3 DNA: TGCGCCAGCAACCTGGAATTGGGCGATACGCAGTATTTT

J gene: TRBJ2-1
clone size: few
V gene: TRBV7-9
D gene: -
CDR3 protein: CASSPDSQQFF
CDR3 DNA: TGTGCCAGCAGCCCGGATTCCCAGCAGTTCTTC

J gene: TRBJ1-2
clone size: -
V gene: TRBV6-5
D gene: -
CDR3 protein: CASSYSEPGLYGYTF
CDR3 DNA: TGTGCCAGCAGTTACTCGGAGCCGGGCCTCTATGGCTACACCTTC

J gene: TRBJ1-1
clone size: once
V gene: TRBV7-9
D gene: -
CDR3 protein: CASSHGPSTEAFF
CDR3 DNA: TGTGCCAGCAGCCACGGACCCTCCACTGAAGCTTTCTTT

J gene: TRBJ2-5
clone size: many
V gene: TRBV4-2
D gene: -
CDR3 protein: CASSQGNIEETQYF
CDR3 DNA: TGTGCCAGCAGCCAAGGGAATATTGAAGAGACCCAGTACTTC

J gene: TRBJ2-7
clone size: many
V gene: TRBV20-1
D gene: -
CDR3 protein: CSADPPGGSYEQYF
CDR3 DNA: TGCAGTGCTGATCCCCCTGGGGGCTCCTACGAGCAGTACTTC

J gene: TRBJ2-1
clone size: -
V gene: TRBV28
D gene: TRBD2
CDR3 protein: CASSFSSSGGDNEQFF
CDR3 DNA: TGTGCCAGCAGTTTCTCCTCTAGCGGGGGTGACAATGAGCAGTTCTTC

J gene: TRBJ2-7
clone size: -
V gene: TRBV25-1
D gene: TRBD2
CDR3 protein: CASSDLYPRLAGGFYYEQYF
CDR3 DNA: TGTGCCAGCAGTGATTTATATCCCCGTTTAGCGGGAGGGTTCTACTACGAGCAGTACTTC

J gene: TRBJ2-7
clone size: -
V gene: TRBV5-6
D gene: TRBD2
CDR3 protein: CASSLGVGLAGVGQYF
CDR3 DNA: TGTGCCAGCAGCTTGGGTGTGGGACTAGCGGGAGTGGGGCAGTACTTC

J gene: TRBJ2-7
clone size: -
V gene: TRBV4-1
D gene: TRBD2
CDR3 protein: CASSQITSGVGEQYF
CDR3 DNA: TGCGCCAGCAGCCAAATAACTAGCGGAGTAGGCGAGCAGTACTTC

J gene: TRBJ1-1
clone size: few
V gene: TRBV29-1
D gene: TRBD1
CDR3 protein: CSVPPRGRGAFF
CDR3 DNA: TGCAGCGTTCCACCCAGGGGGCGCGGGGCTTTCTTT

J gene: TRBJ1-3
clone size: few
V gene: TRBV25-1
D gene: -
CDR3 protein: CASSNPGSSGNTIYF
CDR3 DNA: TGTGCCAGCAGTAATCCCGGGAGCTCTGGAAACACCATATATTTT

J gene: TRBJ2-1
clone size: few
V gene: TRBV6-5
D gene: TRBD2
CDR3 protein: CASSNRDYKAFNEQFF
CDR3 DNA: TGTGCCAGCAGTAACCGGGACTACAAAGCCTTCAATGAGCAGTTCTTC

J gene: TRBJ2-7
clone size: few
V gene: TRBV5-1
D gene: TRBD1
CDR3 protein: CASSSGQGAGYEQYF
CDR3 DNA: TGCGCCAGCAGCTCGGGACAGGGGGCGGGGTACGAGCAGTACTTC